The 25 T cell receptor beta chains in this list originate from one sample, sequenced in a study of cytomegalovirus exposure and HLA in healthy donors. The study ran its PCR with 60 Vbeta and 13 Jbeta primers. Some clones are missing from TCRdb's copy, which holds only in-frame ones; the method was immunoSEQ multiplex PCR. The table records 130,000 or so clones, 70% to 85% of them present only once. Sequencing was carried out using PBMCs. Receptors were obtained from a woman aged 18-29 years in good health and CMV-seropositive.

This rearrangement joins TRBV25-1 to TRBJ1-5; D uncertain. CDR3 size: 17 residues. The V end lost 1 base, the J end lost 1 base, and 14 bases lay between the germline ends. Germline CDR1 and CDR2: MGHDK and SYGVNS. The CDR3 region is CASSESREEASNQPQHF. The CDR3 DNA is TGTGCCAGCAGTGAATCCCGGGAGGAAGCGAGCAATCAGCCCCAGCATTTT.

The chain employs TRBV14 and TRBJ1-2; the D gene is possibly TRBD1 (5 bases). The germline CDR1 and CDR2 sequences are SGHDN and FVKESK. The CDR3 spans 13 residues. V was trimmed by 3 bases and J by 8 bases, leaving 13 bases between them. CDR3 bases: TGTGCCAGCAGCCATCGGACAAGGACGGGCTACACCTTC. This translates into CASSHRTRTGYTF.

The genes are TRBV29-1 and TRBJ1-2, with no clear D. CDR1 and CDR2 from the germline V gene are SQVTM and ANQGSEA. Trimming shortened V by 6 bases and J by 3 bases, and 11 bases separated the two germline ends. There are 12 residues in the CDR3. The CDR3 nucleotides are TGCAGCGTCTTGGCAGGCGACTATGGCTACACCTTC. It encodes CSVLAGDYGYTF.

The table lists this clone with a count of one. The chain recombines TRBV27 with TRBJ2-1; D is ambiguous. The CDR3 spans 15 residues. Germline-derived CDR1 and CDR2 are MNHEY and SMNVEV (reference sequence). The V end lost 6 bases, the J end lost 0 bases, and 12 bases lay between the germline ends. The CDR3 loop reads CASSKVTGSYNEQFF. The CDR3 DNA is TGTGCCAGCAGCAAAGTTACGGGCTCCTACAATGAGCAGTTCTTC.

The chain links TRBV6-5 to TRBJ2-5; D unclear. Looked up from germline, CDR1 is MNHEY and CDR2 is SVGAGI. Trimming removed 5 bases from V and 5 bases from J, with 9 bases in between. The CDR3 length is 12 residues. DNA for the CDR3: TGTGCCAGCAGTCCAGCCGGGGAGACCCAGTACTTC. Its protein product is CASSPAGETQYF.

CDR3 loop: CASRDGTGREKLFF. The CDR3 DNA sequence: TGTGCCAGCAGGGACGGTACCGGGAGGGAAAAACTGTTTTTT. The chain couples TRBV2 to TRBJ1-4; D is unclear. CDR3 length equals 14 residues. V dropped 6 bases and J dropped 8 bases, with 16 bases sitting between them. Germline CDR1 SNHLY, CDR2 FYNNEI. Variable domain in full (rest from reference TRBV2 and TRBJ1-4): EPEVTQTPSHQVTQMGQEVILRCVPISNHLYFYWYRQILGQKVEFLVSFYNNEISEKSEIFDDQFSVERPDGSNFTLKIRSTKLEDSAMYFCASRDGTGREKLFFGSGTQLSVL.

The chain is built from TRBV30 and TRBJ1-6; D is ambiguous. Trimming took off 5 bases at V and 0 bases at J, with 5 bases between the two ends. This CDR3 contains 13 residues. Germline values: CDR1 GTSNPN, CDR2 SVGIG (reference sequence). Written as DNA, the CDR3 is TGTGCCTGGGGACTCTCCTATAATTCACCCCTCCACTTT. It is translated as CAWGLSYNSPLHF.

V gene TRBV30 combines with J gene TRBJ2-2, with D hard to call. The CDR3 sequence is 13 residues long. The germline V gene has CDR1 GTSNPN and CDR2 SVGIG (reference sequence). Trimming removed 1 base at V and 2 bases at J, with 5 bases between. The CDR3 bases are TGTGCCTGGAGTGGGAGTAACACCGGGGAGCTGTTTTTT. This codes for CAWSGSNTGELFF.

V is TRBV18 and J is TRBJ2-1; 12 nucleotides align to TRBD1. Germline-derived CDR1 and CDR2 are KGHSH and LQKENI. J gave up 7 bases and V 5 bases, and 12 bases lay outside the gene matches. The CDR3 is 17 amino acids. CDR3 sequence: CASSGMPGQGARNEQFF. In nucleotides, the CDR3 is TGTGCCAGCTCAGGAATGCCGGGACAGGGGGCGAGGAATGAGCAGTTCTTC.

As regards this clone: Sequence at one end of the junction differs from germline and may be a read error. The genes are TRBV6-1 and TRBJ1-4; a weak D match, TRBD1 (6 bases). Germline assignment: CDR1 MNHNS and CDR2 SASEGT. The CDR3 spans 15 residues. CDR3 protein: CASSEDRLTNEKLFF. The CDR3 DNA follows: TGTGCCAGCAGCGAAGACAGGTTAACTAATGAAAAACTGTTTTTT.

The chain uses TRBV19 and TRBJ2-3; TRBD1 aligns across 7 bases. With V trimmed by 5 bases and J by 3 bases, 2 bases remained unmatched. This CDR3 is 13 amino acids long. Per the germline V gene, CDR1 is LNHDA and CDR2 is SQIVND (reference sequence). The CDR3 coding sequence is TGTGCCAGTAGTCCGACAGGGACAGATACGCAGTATTTT. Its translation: CASSPTGTDTQYF.

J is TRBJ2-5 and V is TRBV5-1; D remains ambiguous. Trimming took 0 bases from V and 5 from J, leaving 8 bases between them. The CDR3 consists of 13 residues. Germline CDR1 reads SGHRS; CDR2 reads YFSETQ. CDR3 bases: TGCGCCAGCAGCTTGGATGAGATGGAGACCCAGTACTTC. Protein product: CASSLDEMETQYF.

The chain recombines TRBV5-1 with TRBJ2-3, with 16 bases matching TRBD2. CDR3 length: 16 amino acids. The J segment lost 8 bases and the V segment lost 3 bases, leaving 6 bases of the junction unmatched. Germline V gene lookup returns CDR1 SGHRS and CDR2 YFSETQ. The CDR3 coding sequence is TGCGCCAGCAGCTCGGGGGGACTAGCGGGGGGGACTACGCAGTATTTT. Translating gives CASSSGGLAGGTTQYF.

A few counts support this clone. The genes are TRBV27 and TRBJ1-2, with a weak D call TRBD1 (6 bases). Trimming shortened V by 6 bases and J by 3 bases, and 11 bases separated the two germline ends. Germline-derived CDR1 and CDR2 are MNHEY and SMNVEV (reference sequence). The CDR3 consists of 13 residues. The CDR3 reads CASRRDTYYGYTF. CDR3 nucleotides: TGTGCCAGCAGACGGGACACCTACTATGGCTACACCTTC.

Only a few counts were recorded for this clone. In DNA form, the CDR3 reads TGTGCCAGCAGCGGTAGGGGCGACAGGGTCAATTCACCCCTCCACTTT. Amino acids: CASSGRGDRVNSPLHF. This rearrangement joins TRBV9 to TRBJ1-6; TRBD1 agrees at 7 bases. The CDR3 is 16 amino acids. Losses at the gene ends were 3 bases for V and 7 bases for J; bases not matched to a gene: 10. The germline gives CDR1 SGDLS, CDR2 YYNGEE.

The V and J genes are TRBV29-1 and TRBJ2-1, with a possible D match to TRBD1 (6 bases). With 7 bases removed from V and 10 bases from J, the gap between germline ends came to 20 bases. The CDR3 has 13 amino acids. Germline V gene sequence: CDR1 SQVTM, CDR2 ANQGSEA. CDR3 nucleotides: TGCAGCGCCCCCGACGTGGGGGCCGTCGAGCAGTTCTTC. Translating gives CSAPDVGAVEQFF.

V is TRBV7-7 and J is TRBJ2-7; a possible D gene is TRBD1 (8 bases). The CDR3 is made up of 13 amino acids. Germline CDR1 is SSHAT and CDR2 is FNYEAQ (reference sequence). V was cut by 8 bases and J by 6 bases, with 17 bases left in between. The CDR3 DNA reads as TGTGCCAGCGAAACCACAGGGGGGGGCGAGCAGTACTTC. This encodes CASETTGGGEQYF.

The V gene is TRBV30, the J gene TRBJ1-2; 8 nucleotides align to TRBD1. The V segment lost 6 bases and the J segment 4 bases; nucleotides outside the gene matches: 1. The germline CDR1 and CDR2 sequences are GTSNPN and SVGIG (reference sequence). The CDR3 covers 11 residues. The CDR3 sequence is CACQGAYGYTF. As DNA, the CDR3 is TGTGCCTGCCAGGGGGCCTATGGCTACACCTTC.

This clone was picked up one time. The CDR3 DNA is TGTGCCAGCAAGTCTACCACAGGGGCTTTCTTCGAGCAGTACTTC. Protein sequence: CASKSTTGAFFEQYF. The chain is built from TRBV11-1 and TRBJ2-7, with 7 bases matching TRBD1. V trimming: 7 bases; J trimming: 6 bases; junction bases outside the gene matches: 15. CDR3 length equals 15 residues. The germline V gene has CDR1 SGHAT and CDR2 FQDESV (reference sequence). Full variable domain (rest looked up from reference TRBV11-1 and TRBJ2-7): EAEVAQSPRYKITEKSQAVAFWCDPISGHATLYWYRQILGQGPELLVQFQDESVVDDSQLPKDRFSAERLKGVDSTLKIQPAELGDSAMYLCASKSTTGAFFEQYFGPGTRLTVT.

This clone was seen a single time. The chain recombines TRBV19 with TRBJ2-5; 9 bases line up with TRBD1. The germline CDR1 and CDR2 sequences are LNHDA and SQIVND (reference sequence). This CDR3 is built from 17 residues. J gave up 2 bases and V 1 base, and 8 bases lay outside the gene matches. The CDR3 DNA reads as TGTGCCAGTAGTATAGTTCCCGACAGGGGGATACAAGAGACCCAGTACTTC. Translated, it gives CASSIVPDRGIQETQYF.

CDR3 amino acids: CASSQVGQGNYGYTF. CDR3 in DNA: TGCGCCAGCAGCCAAGTTGGACAGGGGAACTATGGCTACACCTTC. The V gene is TRBV4-1, the J gene TRBJ1-2, with TRBD1 matching over 9 bases. After removal of 1 base from V and 2 bases from J, the junction contained 2 bases not matched to a gene. From germline, CDR1 is MGHRA and CDR2 YSYEKL. This CDR3 has 15 amino acids.

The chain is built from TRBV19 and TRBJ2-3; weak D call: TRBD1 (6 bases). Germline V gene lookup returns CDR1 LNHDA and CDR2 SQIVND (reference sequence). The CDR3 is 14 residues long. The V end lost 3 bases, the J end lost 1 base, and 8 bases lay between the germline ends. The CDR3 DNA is TGTGCCAGTAGTATGGGGGCCCGCACAGATACGCAGTATTTT. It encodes CASSMGARTDTQYF. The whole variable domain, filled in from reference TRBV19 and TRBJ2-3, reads DGGITQSPKYLFRKEGQNVTLSCEQNLNHDAMYWYRQDPGQGLRLIYYSQIVNDFQKGDIAEGYSVSREKKESFPLTVTSAQKNPTAFYLCASSMGARTDTQYFGPGTRLTVL.

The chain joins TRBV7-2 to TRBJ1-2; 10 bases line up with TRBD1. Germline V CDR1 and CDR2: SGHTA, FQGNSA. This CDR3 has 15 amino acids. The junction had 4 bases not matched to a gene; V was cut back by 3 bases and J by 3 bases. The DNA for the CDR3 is TGTGCCAGCAGCTTCGGGGACAGGGGCTACTATGGCTACACCTTC. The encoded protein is CASSFGDRGYYGYTF.

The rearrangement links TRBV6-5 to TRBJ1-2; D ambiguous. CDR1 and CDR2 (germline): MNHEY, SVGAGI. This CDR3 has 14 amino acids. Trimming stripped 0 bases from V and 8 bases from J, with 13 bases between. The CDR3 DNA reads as TGTGCCAGCAGTTACTCGGACGGGGTTGAGGGCTACACCTTC. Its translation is CASSYSDGVEGYTF.

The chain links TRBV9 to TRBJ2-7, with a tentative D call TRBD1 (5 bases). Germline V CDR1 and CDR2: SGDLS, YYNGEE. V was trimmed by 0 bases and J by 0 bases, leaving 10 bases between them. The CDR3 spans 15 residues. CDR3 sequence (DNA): TGTGCCAGCAGCGTAGGCAGGGCGAGCTCCTACGAGCAGTACTTC. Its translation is CASSVGRASSYEQYF.